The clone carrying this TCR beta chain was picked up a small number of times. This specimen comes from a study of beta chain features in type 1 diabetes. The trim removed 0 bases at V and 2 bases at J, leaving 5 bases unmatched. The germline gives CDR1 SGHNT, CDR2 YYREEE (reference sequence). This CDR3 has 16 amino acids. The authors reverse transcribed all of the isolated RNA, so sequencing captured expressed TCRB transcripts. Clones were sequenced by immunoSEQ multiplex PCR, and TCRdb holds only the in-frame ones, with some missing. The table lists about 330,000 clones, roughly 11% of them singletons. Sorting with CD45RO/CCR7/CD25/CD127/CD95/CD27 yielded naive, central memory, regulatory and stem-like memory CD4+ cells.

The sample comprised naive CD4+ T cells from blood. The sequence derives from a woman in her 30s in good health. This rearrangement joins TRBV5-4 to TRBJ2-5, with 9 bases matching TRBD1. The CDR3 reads CASSLGPGTGQETQYF. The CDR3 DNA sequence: TGTGCCAGCAGCTTGGGACCCGGGACAGGGCAAGAGACCCAGTACTTC.